This T cell receptor (beta chain) was identified in a study of T-cell memory formation after mild COVID-19. Study-wide results and limits: The study found contracting CD4+ clones mainly in CM and EM and contracting CD8+ clones in EMRA.

CDR3 size: 12 residues. Germline V gene sequence: CDR1 SQVTM, CDR2 ANQGSEA. The TCR alpha and TCR beta cDNA libraries, bearing sample barcodes and UMIs, were generated by 5'RACE using constant-segment primers. TCRdb ran MiXCR on the 5' RACE reads and lists one entry per CDR3 protein. The data hold 470,000 or so distinct CDR3 sequences, with 15% to 25% observed a single time. Comment on this clonotype: Its antigen is still unknown. The junction departs from germline at one end; a sequencing error may be responsible.

The sequencing input was PBMCs or a T cell subset sorted from them (not recorded which). This sequence was found in an adult woman who had mild COVID-19 (a few samples of this study predate the infection). Cell type and time point are not known. V gene TRBV29-1 combines with J gene TRBJ2-3; the D gene is possibly TRBD2 (6 bases). The CDR3 reads CSVEPSAARQDF. CDR3 coding DNA: TGCAGCGTTGAACCTAGCGCGGCCCGGCAGGATTTT.